A single sample is the source of the 23 T cell receptor beta chains below, sequenced in a study of cytomegalovirus exposure and HLA in healthy donors. The PCR had 60 Vbeta and 13 Jbeta primers. Measured with immunoSEQ multiplex PCR; TCRdb has only the in-frame clones, and not every one. The sample consists of about 150,000 clones, around 80% of them appearing once. The sequenced material came from PBMCs. The receptors stem from a man younger than 30 in good health and CMV-seronegative.

The chain links TRBV6-6 to TRBJ2-5; D is unclear. V was shortened by 4 bases and J by 5 bases, with 2 bases between the two germline ends. This CDR3 is built from 10 residues. Germline CDR1 MNHNY, CDR2 SVGAGI (reference sequence). As DNA, the CDR3 is TGTGCCAGCAGTTCGGAGACCCAGTACTTC. Translated, it gives CASSSETQYF.

The chain joins TRBV30 to TRBJ2-7, with 12 bases identical to TRBD2. V was pared by 3 bases and J by 10 bases, with 4 bases of the junction left unmatched. CDR1 is GTSNPN and CDR2 is SVGIG in the germline V gene (reference sequence). CDR3 length: 12 amino acids. CDR3 nucleotides: TGTGCCTGGAGCCTAGCGGGAGGGCCTCAGTACTTC. This translates into CAWSLAGGPQYF.

The chain carries TRBV18 and TRBJ1-2, with D tentatively TRBD1 (5 bases). Germline V lookup: CDR1 KGHSH, CDR2 LQKENI. V was clipped by 3 bases and J by 7 bases, with 15 bases between them. This CDR3 has 14 residues. In DNA, the CDR3 is TGTGCCAGCTCACCCCGGGGGGAGGGGACTGGCTACACCTTC. Its translation: CASSPRGEGTGYTF.

This chain links TRBV5-6 with TRBJ1-2; D gene unclear. Germline assignment: CDR1 SGHDT and CDR2 YYEEEE. Trimming cost V 0 bases and J 0 bases, with 15 bases left between them. The CDR3 is 17 amino acids. CDR3 DNA sequence: TGTGCCAGCAGCTTGGTCCGCGCGGTCAAAGCTAACTATGGCTACACCTTC. The encoded protein is CASSLVRAVKANYGYTF.

This clone was seen a single time. J is TRBJ2-5 and V is TRBV11-2; D may be TRBD2 (5 bases). The V end was cut by 6 bases, the J end by 2 bases, with 19 bases between. Germline lookup yields CDR1 SGHAT and CDR2 FQNNGV. This CDR3 region has 16 residues. The CDR3 DNA sequence: TGTGCCAGCAGTCCACAGACTCTCCGCGGGCAAGAGACCCAGTACTTC. Protein: CASSPQTLRGQETQYF.

For this clone: The same CDR3 can be traced to other DNA sequences in this sample. This chain uses TRBV27 with TRBJ2-7; TRBD2 agrees at 7 bases. The CDR3 runs 13 residues. The trim removed 3 bases at V and 4 bases at J, leaving 3 bases unmatched. Germline V gene lookup returns CDR1 MNHEY and CDR2 SMNVEV (reference sequence). CDR3 region: CASSLASGYEQYF. In DNA form, the CDR3 reads TGTGCCAGCAGTTTGGCTAGCGGTTACGAGCAGTACTTC.

The J gene is TRBJ2-6, the V gene TRBV27, with 9 bases lining up with TRBD1. V lost 0 bases, J lost 4 bases, and 4 bases stayed unmatched. CDR1 is MNHEY and CDR2 is SMNVEV in the germline V gene (reference sequence). This CDR3 is 17 amino acids long. The CDR3, as DNA: TGTGCCAGCAGTTTATCGGGACAGGGAGCCGGGGCCAACGTCCTGACTTTC. Translating it yields CASSLSGQGAGANVLTF.

The chain uses TRBV19 and TRBJ2-5; the match to TRBD1 covers 7 bases. The CDR3 has 14 amino acids. Germline-derived CDR1 and CDR2 are LNHDA and SQIVND (reference sequence). The V gene end was trimmed by 5 bases and the J gene end by 2 bases; junction bases not matched to a gene: 5. CDR3 nucleotide sequence: TGTGCCAGTAGTTCCCGGACAGGACAAGAGACCCAGTACTTC. Its protein is CASSSRTGQETQYF. Full variable domain (missing parts from reference TRBV19 and TRBJ2-5): DGGITQSPKYLFRKEGQNVTLSCEQNLNHDAMYWYRQDPGQGLRLIYYSQIVNDFQKGDIAEGYSVSREKKESFPLTVTSAQKNPTAFYLCASSSRTGQETQYFGPGTRLLVL.

This clone was counted once. The rearrangement joins TRBV7-9 to TRBJ2-1, with TRBD1 matching 10 bases. V was clipped by 4 bases and J by 8 bases; unmatched bases: 2. The CDR3 covers 13 residues. From germline, CDR1 is SEHNR and CDR2 FQNEAQ (reference sequence). The CDR3 loop reads CASSWGTGDEQFF. Here the CDR3 DNA reads TGTGCCAGCAGCTGGGGGACAGGGGATGAGCAGTTCTTC.

This chain links TRBV10-2 with TRBJ2-7; 10 positions agree with TRBD2. The germline V gene has CDR1 WSHSY and CDR2 SAAADI. The CDR3 is 16 residues long. Trimming took 4 bases from V and 0 from J; bases not matched to a gene: 6. CDR3 residues: CASSGTSGMSSYEQYF. The CDR3 region has the DNA TGCGCCAGCAGTGGGACTAGCGGAATGAGCTCCTACGAGCAGTACTTC.

This chain uses TRBV21-1 with TRBJ2-1; TRBD2, as called in the table, went unchecked against the DNA. TRBV21-1 is assigned pseudogene status. The CDR3 spans 17 residues. CDR3 nucleotides: TGTGCCAGCAGCAAAGGGGAGGGGAGGAGCTCCTACAATGAGCAGTTCTTC. This encodes CASSKGEGRSSYNEQFF.

With respect to this clone: Relative to the germline gene, one junction end is altered; a read error may explain this. The V call is TRBV4-3, the J call TRBJ1-1; possibly TRBD1 for D (5 bases). The CDR3 extends over 14 amino acids. The germline V gene encodes CDR1 LGHNA and CDR2 YSLEER. The CDR3 DNA follows: TGCGCCAGCACCCAAGGGGCCATGAGCACTGAAGCTTTCTTT. Translated, it gives CASTQGAMSTEAFF.

The genes are TRBV5-1 and TRBJ2-3, with 9 bases that match TRBD2. Trimming at V came to 4 bases and at J to 4 bases, leaving 7 bases not matched to a gene. CDR3 length equals 15 residues. The germline V gene encodes CDR1 SGHRS and CDR2 YFSETQ. Here the CDR3 DNA reads TGCGCCAGCAGCCAGAGAGCGGGAGGCCCAGATACGCAGTATTTT. Protein: CASSQRAGGPDTQYF.

The rearrangement uses TRBV7-2 and TRBJ2-7; 8 bases align to TRBD2. J lost 1 base, V lost 1 base, and 9 bases had no gene match. From germline, CDR1 is SGHTA and CDR2 FQGNSA. The CDR3 covers 17 residues. The CDR3 reads CASSLVGGSSGSYEQYF. In nucleotides, the CDR3 is TGTGCCAGCAGCTTAGTAGGAGGGTCTAGCGGGTCCTACGAGCAGTACTTC.

The chain couples TRBV19 to TRBJ2-3, with D possibly being TRBD2 (5 bases). Germline lookup yields CDR1 LNHDA and CDR2 SQIVND (reference sequence). CDR3 length: 16 residues. V was shortened by 1 base and J by 0 bases, with 11 bases between the two germline ends. The CDR3 spells CASSIVSGSSTDTQYF. The CDR3, as DNA: TGTGCCAGTAGTATAGTAAGCGGCTCTAGCACAGATACGCAGTATTTT. Variable domain in full (rest from reference TRBV19 and TRBJ2-3): DGGITQSPKYLFRKEGQNVTLSCEQNLNHDAMYWYRQDPGQGLRLIYYSQIVNDFQKGDIAEGYSVSREKKESFPLTVTSAQKNPTAFYLCASSIVSGSSTDTQYFGPGTRLTVL.

The rearrangement joins TRBV20-1 to TRBJ2-1; D uncertain. The ends were cut back, 5 bases at V and 10 bases at J, with 12 bases in the middle. This CDR3 comprises 11 residues. Germline loops: CDR1 DFQATT, CDR2 SNEGSKA (reference sequence). CDR3 region: CSAPRGYEQFF. For the CDR3, the DNA is TGCAGTGCTCCCCGCGGTTACGAGCAGTTCTTC.

This sequence joins TRBV7-9 and TRBJ2-7; perhaps TRBD2 as D (5 bases). V was shortened by 5 bases and J by 0 bases, with 17 bases between the two germline ends. The CDR3 sequence is 16 residues long. Looked up from germline, CDR1 is SEHNR and CDR2 is FQNEAQ (reference sequence). The CDR3 protein is CASSPPGKVPSYEQYF. The DNA for the CDR3 is TGTGCCAGCAGCCCCCCCGGGAAGGTTCCCTCCTACGAGCAGTACTTC.

The rearrangement links TRBV7-2 to TRBJ1-1; possibly TRBD1 for D (5 bases). The germline CDR1 and CDR2 sequences are SGHTA and FQGNSA. V shed 5 bases and J shed 6 bases, with 10 bases lying between them. The CDR3 runs to 12 residues. The CDR3 coding sequence is TGTGCCAGCAGCGCCGACAGTCCTGAAGCTTTCTTT. As protein: CASSADSPEAFF.

This clone occurred once. The V gene is TRBV27, the J gene TRBJ2-7; perhaps TRBD1 as D (6 bases). The CDR3 contains 14 residues. CDR1 is MNHEY, CDR2 SMNVEV, per germline (reference sequence). With 2 bases removed from V and 3 bases from J, the gap between germline ends came to 11 bases. The CDR3 nucleotides are TGTGCCAGCAGTTTACTGGGACAAGACTACGAGCAGTACTTC. As protein: CASSLLGQDYEQYF.

This clone came up a few times. J is TRBJ2-5 and V is TRBV28; 11 positions agree with TRBD2. V lost 5 bases, J lost 5 bases, and 19 bases stayed unmatched. The length of the CDR3 is 19 residues. Per the germline V gene, CDR1 is MDHEN and CDR2 is SYDVKM. The chain's CDR3 is CASSPYHAFSGREGETQYF. CDR3 nucleotide sequence: TGTGCCAGCAGTCCCTACCACGCCTTTAGCGGGAGGGAAGGGGAGACCCAGTACTTC. Drawing the rest from reference TRBV28 and TRBJ2-5, the complete variable domain is DVKVTQSSRYLVKRTGEKVFLECVQDMDHENMFWYRQDPGLGLRLIYFSYDVKMKEKGDIPEGYSVSREKKERFSLILESASTNQTSMYLCASSPYHAFSGREGETQYFGPGTRLLVL.

The chain uses TRBV29-1 and TRBJ2-3; 9 nucleotides match TRBD1. The V gene's germline CDR1 is SQVTM and CDR2 ANQGSEA. V dropped 1 base and J dropped 6; count of bases not matched to a gene: 5. This CDR3 has 14 residues. CDR3 sequence reads: CSVEGTGVSDTQYF. CDR3 DNA sequence: TGCAGCGTTGAAGGGACAGGGGTATCTGATACGCAGTATTTT.

The CDR3 reads CASSTRTGFRIGSPLHF. The CDR3 DNA sequence: TGTGCCAGCAGCACCAGGACAGGGTTTAGGATAGGTTCACCCCTCCACTTT. V gene TRBV27 combines with J gene TRBJ1-6; 8 positions agree with TRBD1. After removal of 6 bases from V and 9 bases from J, the junction contained 16 bases not matched to a gene. The germline V gene encodes CDR1 MNHEY and CDR2 SMNVEV (reference sequence). CDR3 length: 17 residues.

The chain is built from TRBV7-8 and TRBJ2-2, with TRBD2 matching 7 bases. The CDR3 is 15 amino acids. V gave up 5 bases and J gave up 0 bases; unmatched junction bases: 3. Germline lookup yields CDR1 SGHVS and CDR2 FQNEAQ. The CDR3 coding sequence is TGTGCCAGCAGCCGACTAGCCTCGAACACCGGGGAGCTGTTTTTT. Protein product: CASSRLASNTGELFF.